These 28 T cell receptor beta chains were all obtained from the same sample, sequenced in a study of blood T cell repertoires in COVID-19. Assay used: immunoSEQ multiplex PCR; TCRdb lists only in-frame clones, some missing. The table records 200,000 to 250,000 clones, approximately 84% of them present only once. The source material was peripheral blood. The receptors here all came from a woman older than 75 with acute or convalescent COVID-19.

The V and J genes are TRBV2 and TRBJ1-3, with 7 nucleotides matching TRBD1. This CDR3 spans 15 amino acids. Unmatched junction bases numbered 7, after V lost 6 bases and J lost 2 bases. Germline CDR1 is SNHLY and CDR2 is FYNNEI. This CDR3 reads CASSADRAAGNTIYF. The CDR3 DNA reads TGTGCCAGCAGCGCCGACAGGGCTGCTGGAAACACCATATATTTT.

This clone was seen only a few times. The CDR3 DNA is TGCGCCAGCAGCTCAACCCCGGGACAGGGTGCCGGCTACACCTTC. This codes for CASSSTPGQGAGYTF. V gene TRBV5-1 combines with J gene TRBJ1-2; 9 nucleotides match TRBD1. V was clipped by 3 bases and J by 8 bases; unmatched bases: 11. This CDR3 comprises 15 residues. Germline CDR1 is SGHRS and CDR2 is YFSETQ.

This clone was seen only once. The chain recombines TRBV19 with TRBJ2-7; 8 bases are a match to TRBD2. Unmatched junction bases numbered 13, after V lost 8 bases and J lost 4 bases. The CDR3 totals 15 residues. Per the germline V gene, CDR1 is LNHDA and CDR2 is SQIVND (reference sequence). CDR3 sequence: CASAPSAGDRYEQYF. The CDR3 DNA reads as TGTGCCAGTGCCCCCTCAGCGGGAGATAGATACGAGCAGTACTTC. The full variable domain, its missing parts supplied by reference TRBV19 and TRBJ2-7, is DGGITQSPKYLFRKEGQNVTLSCEQNLNHDAMYWYRQDPGQGLRLIYYSQIVNDFQKGDIAEGYSVSREKKESFPLTVTSAQKNPTAFYLCASAPSAGDRYEQYFGPGTRLTVT.

The J gene is TRBJ1-2, the V gene TRBV19; TRBD1 might be the D (6 bases). The germline V gene has CDR1 LNHDA and CDR2 SQIVND (reference sequence). The CDR3 covers 15 residues. V was pared by 7 bases and J by 0 bases, with 15 bases between. The CDR3, as DNA: TGTGCCAGTAAGCGGGGGGGCCAAGCTAACTATGGCTACACCTTC. It codes for CASKRGGQANYGYTF.

The V call is TRBV19, the J call TRBJ2-6; possibly TRBD1 for D (6 bases). CDR3 length: 15 amino acids. CDR1 and CDR2 (germline): LNHDA, SQIVND (reference sequence). Trimming stripped 0 bases from V and 8 bases from J, with 11 bases between. The CDR3 spells CASSIDSTGPNVLTF. The CDR3 DNA reads as TGTGCCAGTAGTATAGATAGTACAGGGCCCAACGTCCTGACTTTC.

This clone was observed a single time. The rearrangement links TRBV21-1 to TRBJ2-3; TRBD2, the table's D call, was not compared with the DNA. TRBV21-1 is a pseudogene. The CDR3 contains 13 residues. DNA of the CDR3: TGTGCCAGCATCGGGGGTAGGGCAGATACGCAGTATTTT. It specifies CASIGGRADTQYF.

As for this clone: Other DNA sequences in the sample encode the same CDR3. The chain links TRBV3-1 (or the pseudogene TRBV3-2) to TRBJ2-7; D is undetermined. Trimming removed 2 bases at V and 5 bases at J, with 4 bases between. CDR3 size: 11 residues. Per the germline V gene, CDR1 is LGHDT and CDR2 is YNNKEL (reference sequence). The CDR3: CASSQSHEQYF. The CDR3 coding sequence is TGTGCCAGCAGCCAAAGCCACGAGCAGTACTTC.

This clone was counted once. The genes are TRBV7-7 and TRBJ1-5; D uncertain. The CDR3 is 14 amino acids. V was cut by 2 bases and J by 4 bases, with 9 bases left in between. CDR1 and CDR2 (germline): SSHAT, FNYEAQ (reference sequence). For the CDR3, the DNA is TGTGCCAGCAGCTTAAGGAGCGTAAATCAGCCCCAGCATTTT. Residues: CASSLRSVNQPQHF.

This rearrangement joins TRBV1 to TRBJ1-1; TRBD1, the D gene given by the table, was not confirmed from the DNA. TRBV1 constitutes a pseudogene. The CDR3 covers 17 residues. The CDR3 is CTSSQGSIQRQGTEAFF. DNA for the CDR3: TGCACCAGCAGCCAAGGCAGTATCCAGAGACAGGGAACTGAAGCTTTCTTT.

J is TRBJ2-7 and V is TRBV20-1; 7 nucleotides match TRBD1. Germline lookup yields CDR1 DFQATT and CDR2 SNEGSKA (reference sequence). J lost 7 bases, V lost 6 bases, and 6 bases had no gene match. The CDR3 has 11 amino acids. CDR3 nucleotide sequence: TGCAGTGCGAGACTACAGGGGGAGCAGTACTTC. Translating it yields CSARLQGEQYF.

V and J are TRBV5-6 and TRBJ1-4, with a weak D call TRBD1 (6 bases). Germline values: CDR1 SGHDT, CDR2 YYEEEE. This CDR3 region has 17 residues. The V end was cut by 1 base, the J end by 7 bases, with 20 bases between. DNA of the CDR3: TGTGCCAGCAGCTTGAGGGTCTCAGGGGATAAGAGTGAAAAACTGTTTTTT. This gives the protein CASSLRVSGDKSEKLFF.

The chain links TRBV5-1 to TRBJ2-7; 8 nucleotides match TRBD2. The CDR3 runs 16 residues. Unmatched junction bases numbered 14, after V lost 4 bases and J lost 5 bases. Germline CDR1 SGHRS, CDR2 YFSETQ. For the CDR3, the DNA is TGCGCCAGCAGCCCGGGGGGGCGGGGGCAGAGGAACGAGCAGTACTTC. Amino acid sequence: CASSPGGRGQRNEQYF.

This chain uses TRBV7-3 with TRBJ2-2; possible D gene TRBD2, 5 bases. V was shortened by 5 bases and J by 5 bases, with 12 bases between the two germline ends. The CDR3 consists of 14 residues. Per the germline V gene, CDR1 is SGHTA and CDR2 is FQGTGA. CDR3 sequence: CASSPGVATGELFF. For the CDR3, the DNA is TGTGCCAGCAGCCCTGGGGTAGCGACCGGGGAGCTGTTTTTT.

The chain joins TRBV28 to TRBJ2-1, with TRBD1 matching over 7 bases. V lost 5 bases to trimming and J lost 7 bases; unmatched junction nucleotides: 14. The CDR3 consists of 16 residues. Per the germline V gene, CDR1 is MDHEN and CDR2 is SYDVKM. The chain's CDR3 is CASSPGNRGIRNEQFF. The CDR3, as DNA: TGTGCCAGCAGTCCCGGTAACAGGGGCATAAGGAATGAGCAGTTCTTC.

The rearrangement joins TRBV7-8 to TRBJ2-5; TRBD1 might be the D (5 bases). CDR1 SGHVS and CDR2 FQNEAQ come from the germline V gene. This CDR3 is 14 amino acids long. Deletions cut 5 bases from V and 5 bases from J, with 15 bases between. The CDR3, as DNA: TGTGCCAGCAGCCTACAGGTGCGGACGGAGACCCAGTACTTC. The encoded protein is CASSLQVRTETQYF.

CDR3 coding DNA: TGTGCCAGCAGCCTCCAGTACAATGAGCAGTTCTTC. It codes for CASSLQYNEQFF. This chain joins TRBV3-1 (or the pseudogene TRBV3-2) and TRBJ2-1; D is undetermined. From germline, CDR1 is LGHDT and CDR2 YNNKEL (reference sequence). The V gene lost 4 bases and the J gene lost 4 bases, with 5 bases spanning the gap. The CDR3 has 12 amino acids.

The count of this clone is one. V usage is TRBV7-2 and J usage is TRBJ2-3; 8 bases map to TRBD2. Losses at the gene ends were 5 bases for V and 4 bases for J; bases not matched to a gene: 14. CDR1 is SGHTA, CDR2 FQGNSA, per germline. CDR3 size: 17 residues. CDR3 sequence reads: CASSPRAGAGSSDTQYF. CDR3 nucleotides: TGTGCCAGCAGCCCCAGAGCGGGGGCCGGGTCGTCAGATACGCAGTATTTT.

This rearrangement joins TRBV11-2 to TRBJ2-3, with 9 bases lining up with TRBD2. V gave up 3 bases and J gave up 3 bases; unmatched junction bases: 7. Germline V lookup: CDR1 SGHAT, CDR2 FQNNGV. There are 16 residues in the CDR3. The CDR3 DNA is TGTGCCAGCAGCTTTCGGGCGACTAGCGGAACAGATACGCAGTATTTT. Residues: CASSFRATSGTDTQYF.

This sequence joins TRBV5-6 and TRBJ1-6; D is undetermined. Deletions cut 0 bases from V and 2 bases from J, with 6 bases between. Germline V gives CDR1 SGHDT, CDR2 YYEEEE. This CDR3 region has 15 residues. This CDR3 reads CASSLGTAYNSPLHF. The CDR3 DNA sequence: TGTGCCAGCAGCTTGGGAACAGCCTATAATTCACCCCTCCACTTT.

The rearrangement joins TRBV4-1 to TRBJ2-1; TRBD1 aligns across 9 bases. After removal of 3 bases from V and 5 bases from J, the junction contained 11 bases not matched to a gene. This CDR3 spans 17 amino acids. CDR1 and CDR2 from the germline V gene are MGHRA and YSYEKL. The CDR3: CASSQDAGTGNDNEQFF. CDR3 bases: TGCGCCAGCAGCCAGGATGCCGGGACAGGGAACGACAATGAGCAGTTCTTC.

The chain is built from TRBV19 and TRBJ1-5; D is unclear. The CDR3 has 13 residues. Trimming left V 3 bases short and J 4 bases short, with 7 bases between. CDR1 is LNHDA and CDR2 is SQIVND in the germline V gene (reference sequence). DNA for the CDR3: TGTGCCAGTAGTATCGCGATTAATCAGCCCCAGCATTTT. Amino acid sequence: CASSIAINQPQHF.

The chain couples TRBV27 to TRBJ1-2; D might be TRBD1 (6 bases). Trimming cost V 6 bases and J 6 bases, with 14 bases left between them. The CDR3 spans 13 residues. Germline CDR1 is MNHEY and CDR2 is SMNVEV (reference sequence). This chain's CDR3 is CASRRTGINGYTF. The CDR3 coding sequence is TGTGCCAGCAGAAGAACAGGGATCAATGGCTACACCTTC.

The chain carries TRBV9 and TRBJ2-1, with a possible D match to TRBD1 (6 bases). From germline, CDR1 is SGDLS and CDR2 YYNGEE. V dropped 5 bases and J dropped 6 bases, with 9 bases sitting between them. The CDR3 is 12 residues long. CDR3 in amino acids: CASSRGGNEQFF. The CDR3 nucleotides read TGTGCCAGCAGTCGAGGGGGCAATGAGCAGTTCTTC.

This sequence joins TRBV5-4 and TRBJ2-5, with a tentative D call TRBD2 (5 bases). The V gene lost 1 base and the J gene lost 5 bases, with 15 bases spanning the gap. The CDR3 totals 15 residues. Germline assignment: CDR1 SGHNT and CDR2 YYREEE (reference sequence). CDR3 in amino acids: CASSLPGRTGETQYF. The DNA for the CDR3 is TGTGCCAGCAGCTTGCCTGGTAGGACGGGGGAGACCCAGTACTTC.

The rearrangement links TRBV9 to TRBJ1-1; 7 nucleotides match TRBD1. Trimming cost V 4 bases and J 10 bases; bases outside gene matches: 22. The CDR3 spans 17 residues. Germline V gene sequence: CDR1 SGDLS, CDR2 YYNGEE. CDR3 region: CASSPRGDSGGQGLAFF. In nucleotides, the CDR3 is TGTGCCAGCAGCCCCCGTGGGGACAGCGGAGGGCAAGGTCTAGCTTTCTTT.

The chain couples TRBV28 to TRBJ2-1; D gene unclear. The V gene's germline CDR1 is MDHEN and CDR2 SYDVKM. Between the trimmed V and J ends, which lost 10 bases and 11 bases, there was a span of 12 bases. The CDR3 has 10 residues. Here the CDR3 reads CATQKRKQFF. The CDR3 nucleotides are TGTGCCACCCAAAAGAGGAAGCAGTTCTTC. The variable domain in full, completed from reference TRBV28 and TRBJ2-1, reads DVKVTQSSRYLVKRTGEKVFLECVQDMDHENMFWYRQDPGLGLRLIYFSYDVKMKEKGDIPEGYSVSREKKERFSLILESASTNQTSMYLCATQKRKQFFGPGTRLTVL.

The chain's CDR3 is CASSKGTSQMAEQFF. In DNA, the CDR3 is TGTGCCAGCAGTAAGGGGACTAGCCAAATGGCTGAGCAGTTCTTC. The rearrangement uses TRBV25-1 and TRBJ2-1; 9 bases line up with TRBD2. CDR3 length equals 15 residues. The V segment lost 5 bases and the J segment 9 bases; nucleotides outside the gene matches: 11. The germline V gene encodes CDR1 MGHDK and CDR2 SYGVNS.

This chain joins TRBV19 and TRBJ2-5; TRBD2 matches at 8 bases. This CDR3 region has 15 residues. Germline values: CDR1 LNHDA, CDR2 SQIVND (reference sequence). The trim removed 6 bases at V and 4 bases at J, leaving 10 bases unmatched. DNA for the CDR3: TGTGCCAGTAGGTCTGGCGGGGGGCCGGTAGAGACCCAGTACTTC. Encoded protein: CASRSGGGPVETQYF.